Below, 8 T cell receptor beta chains from the same sample are listed, as sequenced in a study of blood T cell repertoires in COVID-19. Sequencing used immunoSEQ multiplex PCR; TCRdb keeps in-frame clones, though not all of them. The table includes 250,000 to 400,000 clones, about nine tenths detected once. Sequencing used peripheral blood. The source of these receptors is a woman in her 30s with COVID-19, enrolled during active disease.

The rearrangement links TRBV6-4 to TRBJ1-1; D remains ambiguous. Per the germline V gene, CDR1 is MRHNA and CDR2 is SNTAGT. The CDR3 has 13 amino acids. The germline V and J ends were trimmed by 2 bases and 8 bases, with 12 bases remaining between them. CDR3 amino acids: CASSDDWESEAFF. The CDR3 coding sequence is TGTGCCAGCAGTGACGATTGGGAGTCAGAAGCTTTCTTT.

The CDR3 DNA reads as TGTGCCACCAGTGACGGACTAGCGGGAGAGACCCAGTACTTC. This translates into CATSDGLAGETQYF. This chain links TRBV24-1 with TRBJ2-5; 11 bases line up with TRBD2. The CDR3 sequence is 14 residues long. The V gene end was trimmed by 4 bases and the J gene end by 4 bases; junction bases not matched to a gene: 1. CDR1 and CDR2 from the germline V gene are KGHDR and SFDVKD.

This chain uses TRBV6-5 with TRBJ1-5; TRBD1 might be the D (5 bases). The CDR3 has 15 residues. CDR1 and CDR2 (germline): MNHEY, SVGAGI. V dropped 10 bases and J dropped 3 bases, with 19 bases sitting between them. The CDR3, as DNA: TGTGCCACCTCCCCGGCGGGGGGGATCAATCAGCCCCAGCATTTT. Protein product: CATSPAGGINQPQHF.

V and J are TRBV5-4 and TRBJ1-2; D remains unclear. The V gene lost 2 bases and the J gene lost 4 bases, with 6 bases spanning the gap. Germline CDR1 is SGHNT and CDR2 is YYREEE (reference sequence). The CDR3 spans 12 residues. The CDR3 reads CASSFESYGYTF. The CDR3, as DNA: TGTGCCAGCAGCTTCGAGAGCTATGGCTACACCTTC.

The chain combines TRBV11-2 with TRBJ1-2; D not certain. V shed 1 base and J shed 4 bases, with 7 bases lying between them. The CDR3 spans 13 residues. Germline lookup yields CDR1 SGHAT and CDR2 FQNNGV. CDR3 DNA: TGTGCCAGCAGCTTAGGAGTCGGCTATGGCTACACCTTC. Translating it yields CASSLGVGYGYTF.

This chain joins TRBV7-9 and TRBJ2-7; tentatively, D is TRBD2 (6 bases). CDR1 is SEHNR, CDR2 FQNEAQ, per germline (reference sequence). Deletions cut 1 base from V and 3 bases from J, with 10 bases between. The CDR3 covers 14 residues. The CDR3 DNA reads as TGTGCCAGCAGCTTAGGGGGGGATTACTACGAGCAGTACTTC. Residues: CASSLGGDYYEQYF.

The CDR3 bases are TGTGCCAGCAGTGTAATTGAAGGGGTTCCCACCGAAAAACTGTTTTTT. Translated: CASSVIEGVPTEKLFF. This rearrangement joins TRBV25-1 to TRBJ1-4; TRBD1 might be the D (5 bases). The germline CDR1 and CDR2 sequences are MGHDK and SYGVNS. The germline V and J ends were trimmed by 4 bases and 8 bases, with 20 bases remaining between them. This CDR3 has 16 residues.

A single count supports this clone. This chain joins TRBV6-2 or TRBV6-3 and TRBJ2-1; the match to TRBD1 covers 9 bases. The CDR3 sequence is 15 residues long. V lost 4 bases and J lost 8; bases outside the gene matches: 9. Germline CDR1 is MNHEY and CDR2 is SVGEGT. CDR3 DNA: TGTGCCAGCAGTTCCTCAGTGGACAGGGGCGATGAGCAGTTCTTC. As protein: CASSSSVDRGDEQFF.